This T cell receptor beta chain was recovered during a study of shared clonotypes between healthy human individuals. Across the study: Every donor yielded three CD4 naive, three CD4 memory, two CD8 naive and one CD8 memory plate.

Findings and caveats of the study: Sharing across a handful of donors was seen in about 5% of naive CD4 clonotypes.

Trimming took 0 bases from V and 4 from J, leaving 10 bases between them. The germline V gene encodes CDR1 MNHEY and CDR2 SVGAGI. The CDR3 has 14 residues. About this clone: Its antigen is not known.

Within Nashville, Tennessee resided all donors, each a Caucasian adult. Template for every sorted-subset replicate PCR totaled 150 to 250 ng DNA, roughly 30,000 T cell genomes. Some clones are missing from TCRdb's copy, which holds only in-frame ones; the method was immunoSEQ multiplex PCR. The sample carries approximately 2.5 million clones, around 94% recorded once. Input material: naive CD4+ T cells sorted from blood. Subset noted: CD45RA+ positively selected. This chain uses TRBV6-5 with TRBJ2-7; D ambiguous. This receptor was taken from a man aged 18 to 30 in good health. In DNA form, the CDR3 reads TGTGCCAGCAGTTACTCCTGGGCCCATTACGAGCAGTACTTC. This codes for CASSYSWAHYEQYF.